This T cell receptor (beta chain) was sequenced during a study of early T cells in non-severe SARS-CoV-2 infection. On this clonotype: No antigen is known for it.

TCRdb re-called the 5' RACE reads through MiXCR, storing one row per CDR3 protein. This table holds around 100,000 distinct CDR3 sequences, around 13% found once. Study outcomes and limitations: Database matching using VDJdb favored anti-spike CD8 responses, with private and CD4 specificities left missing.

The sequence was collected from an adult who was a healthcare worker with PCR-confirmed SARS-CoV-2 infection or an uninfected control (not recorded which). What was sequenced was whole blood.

CDR3 coding DNA: TGTGCCAGCAGGCGAGGGGGGATTCCCTTCGGGAACACCATATATTTT. Protein sequence: CASRRGGIPFGNTIYF. J is TRBJ1-3 and V is TRBV6-5; a weak D match, TRBD1 (6 bases). Germline CDR1 is MNHEY and CDR2 is SVGAGI. Trimming took 6 bases from V and 7 from J, leaving 22 bases between them. The CDR3 has 16 amino acids.